The rows below give T cell receptor beta chains drawn from one sample of a study of blood T cell repertoires in COVID-19. Libraries were prepared by immunoSEQ multiplex PCR; TCRdb keeps only in-frame clonotypes and omits some of them. The profile shows tens of thousands of clones, around 80% of them singletons. Source material: peripheral blood. These receptors all stem from a woman aged 55 to 70 with acute or convalescent COVID-19. The CDR3 runs from the conserved cysteine through the conserved F or W.

v_call cdr3_aa
TRBV5-1 CASNRDSAGELFF
TRBV30 CAWSRRAGAGETQYF
TRBV10-1 CASSASLGTGVSNEQFF
TRBV30 CAWSASQRITDTQYF
TRBV7-9 CASSPGPENYGYTF
TRBV11-2 CASSPGGQGWGETQYF
TRBV5-1 CASSPDRGNTEAFF
TRBV18 CASSPDRPLYGYTF
TRBV19 CASNPRYVTEAFF
TRBV30 CAWSGLFGPTGVREQYF
TRBV5-1 CASSLVGTGRETQYF
TRBV11-3 CASSLVPWTSGTNNEQFF
TRBV19 CASSGGGNTEAFF
TRBV6-1 CASSEVARGQGGYTF
TRBV6-5 CASRQGTEAFF
TRBV6-6 CASRPDRVAPGELFF
TRBV7-6 CASSLGVRGQTDTQYF
TRBV3-1/TRBV3-2 CASSQDSIQVIYGYTF
TRBV20-1 CSVKGRGPQHF
TRBV4-1 CASSLRQGVSNSDSGNTIYF
TRBV30 CAWTRGSTDTQYF
TRBV6-2/TRBV6-3 CASSLHPRGGYSTGELFF
TRBV5-8 CASSRLTTGANGYTF
TRBV7-8 CASSFRRVDTGELFF
TRBV20-1 CSASLAGGRETQYF
TRBV5-4 CASSPRGGRGAKNIQYF
TRBV29-1 CSVIGTGFSSYNEQFF
TRBV28 CASSPRTGNTGELFF
TRBV24-1 CATSDRQGRSGELFF
TRBV10-1 CASSWASGANTGELFF
TRBV25-1 CASSEYWSGQINTEAFF
TRBV14 CASSQDLHQPQHF
TRBV14 CASSQVPWGGMNTEAFF
TRBV4-3 CASSQDRGYYGYTF
TRBV7-6 CASSSGTGGETQYF
TRBV6-5 CASSYSDRNTEAFF
TRBV21-1 CASSKAPGGELFF
TRBV5-1 CASSLGGQFFTDTQYF
TRBV6-4 CASSDRTGRWFF
TRBV10-2 CASSEVGGGSDTQYF
TRBV5-1 CASSRTSGGRTKSYNEQFF
TRBV3-1/TRBV3-2 CASSPKQGRMNTEAFF